This T cell receptor beta chain was captured by sequencing in a study of T cells and Merkel cell carcinoma outcomes (dated by TCRdb to about 2020). In terms of the full investigation: In patients with Merkel cell carcinoma, researchers looked at whether the T-cell repertoire of the tumor, along with T-cell density, could predict clinical outcome.

Of note for this clone: Its antigen has not been determined. Per-base qualities were not stored, and no clone one base away is much larger.

The samples were obtained from people who had Merkel cell carcinoma. Libraries were made using the immunoSEQ multiplex PCR assay. TCRdb took this table from immuneACCESS and kept in-frame rearrangements with V and J called. Such tables lack part of the clones; where checked against another copy, unresolved V genes explain under half of the gap, and the rest is unexplained. Here the sample has 14,000 or so clones; around 90% occur a single time. 1.5% to 2.5% of the sample is held by the ten biggest clonotypes. What the research found in general, with its limitations: T-cell repertoire features combined with T-cell density were reported to predict clinical outcomes in Merkel cell carcinoma patients.

V and J lose 5 bases and 4 bases, and a span of 7 bases separates them. Taken from the germline V gene (reference sequence), the CDR1 and CDR2 loops are DFQATT and SNEGSKA. From the cysteine through the phenylalanine, the CDR3 covers 11 amino acids. Only CDR3 DNA remains: 33 bases, in frame from the first base. Specimen: tumor tissue from Merkel cell carcinoma. This receptor chain uses TRBV20-1 and TRBJ2-3, with no reliable assignment of the D segment. This receptor was taken from a human donor with Merkel cell carcinoma. DNA sequence: TGCAGTGCTTTCATAGCAGATACGCAGTATTTT. Translated, it gives CSAFIADTQYF.